The next 31 T cell receptor beta chains were all read from a single sample in a study of early T cells in non-severe SARS-CoV-2 infection. Each CDR3 protein is one row after TCRdb ran MiXCR on the 5' RACE reads. Of under 35,000 distinct CDR3 sequences in the sample, over 2.5% were seen once. The sequenced sample consisted of whole blood. These receptors came from an adult who was a healthcare worker with PCR-confirmed SARS-CoV-2 infection or an uninfected control (not recorded which).

The table lists this clonotype with many counts. The chain employs TRBV29-1 and TRBJ2-1, with D possibly being TRBD1 (6 bases). The V gene's germline CDR1 is SQVTM and CDR2 ANQGSEA. The CDR3 totals 16 residues. V was cut by 7 bases and J by 0 bases, with 19 bases left in between. CDR3 region: CSARIRRGHSYNEQFF. The CDR3 coding sequence is TGCAGCGCCAGGATTAGAAGGGGACACTCCTACAATGAGCAGTTCTTC.

This clonotype was recorded many times. The chain recombines TRBV24-1 with TRBJ1-1, with D hard to call. CDR1 KGHDR and CDR2 SFDVKD come from the germline V gene. The CDR3 sequence is 13 residues long. V was cut by 1 base and J by 3 bases, with 5 bases left in between. This CDR3 reads CATSDLGDTEAFF. CDR3 sequence (DNA): TGTGCCACCAGTGATTTAGGTGACACTGAAGCTTTCTTT.

This clonotype was picked up a small number of times. The gene calls are TRBV27 and TRBJ1-2; 8 nucleotides align to TRBD1. CDR1 and CDR2 (germline): MNHEY, SMNVEV (reference sequence). The CDR3 totals 12 residues. Germline trimming cut 6 bases from V and 7 bases from J; bases unmatched to any gene: 4. The CDR3 protein is CASRDRGSGYTF. The CDR3 DNA sequence: TGTGCCAGCAGAGACAGGGGAAGTGGCTACACCTTC.

At least ten counts were recorded for this clonotype. The gene calls are TRBV9 and TRBJ1-1, with TRBD1 as a possible D gene (5 bases). Per germline, CDR1 SGDLS and CDR2 YYNGEE. The CDR3 length is 15 residues. Trimming took 0 bases from V and 4 from J, leaving 13 bases between them. The CDR3 DNA is TGTGCCAGCAGCGTAGCAGGGAGAGGGGTCACTGAAGCTTTCTTT. Amino acid sequence: CASSVAGRGVTEAFF.

J is TRBJ1-1 and V is TRBV7-2; perhaps TRBD1 as D (5 bases). This CDR3 is built from 14 residues. V lost 6 bases and J 2 bases, leaving 13 bases between the germline ends. From germline, CDR1 is SGHTA and CDR2 FQGNSA. The CDR3 region has the DNA TGTGCCAGCAGACCGTCTCAGGGAAACACTGAAGCTTTCTTT. Protein sequence: CASRPSQGNTEAFF.

This clonotype was recorded at least ten times. The rearrangement links TRBV18 to TRBJ2-1, with TRBD2 matching over 8 bases. The junction had 10 bases not matched to a gene; V was cut back by 3 bases and J by 6 bases. Germline CDR1 is KGHSH and CDR2 is LQKENI. The CDR3 runs to 16 residues. In nucleotides, the CDR3 is TGTGCCAGCTCACCGACCCTGACTGCGGGGGGCAATGAGCAGTTCTTC. Its translation is CASSPTLTAGGNEQFF.

In this sample, this clonotype turned up many times. The chain carries TRBV20-1 and TRBJ1-5; D is perhaps TRBD1 (5 bases). V dropped 7 bases and J dropped 2 bases, with 15 bases sitting between them. The CDR3 has 14 amino acids. Germline V gene lookup returns CDR1 DFQATT and CDR2 SNEGSKA (reference sequence). The CDR3 region is CSVGGVKGNQPQHF. The CDR3 nucleotides read TGCAGTGTCGGGGGGGTTAAGGGCAATCAGCCCCAGCATTTT.

At least ten counts were recorded for this clonotype. Written as DNA, the CDR3 is TGTGCCAGCAGCCAGGGAACCGGGGAGCTGTTTTTT. Translated: CASSQGTGELFF. The chain uses TRBV12-3 or TRBV12-4 and TRBJ2-2, with a tentative D call TRBD1 (5 bases). Deletions cut 6 bases from V and 5 bases from J, with 7 bases between. CDR3 length: 12 residues.

In its sample, this clonotype was seen many times. The chain links TRBV24-1 to TRBJ2-1; D is unclear. The CDR3 extends over 14 amino acids. Germline V gene data show CDR1 as KGHDR and CDR2 as SFDVKD. With 1 base removed from V and 3 bases from J, the gap between germline ends came to 6 bases. The CDR3 spells CATSDFGDYNEQFF. CDR3 nucleotides: TGTGCCACCAGTGATTTTGGGGACTACAATGAGCAGTTCTTC.

This clonotype was counted at least ten times. The chain carries TRBV4-1 and TRBJ2-1, with TRBD1 identical over 9 bases. Germline CDR1 is MGHRA and CDR2 is YSYEKL. With V trimmed by 2 bases and J by 11 bases, 4 bases remained unmatched. The CDR3 contains 13 residues. DNA for the CDR3: TGCGCCAGCAGCCAATGGACAGGGGAAAAGCAGTTCTTC. This translates into CASSQWTGEKQFF.

This clonotype was counted at least ten times. The rearrangement links TRBV4-1 to TRBJ1-4; D gene uncertain. The CDR3 is 13 residues long. The germline V and J ends were trimmed by 0 bases and 16 bases, with 15 bases remaining between them. Germline CDR1 is MGHRA and CDR2 is YSYEKL. CDR3 sequence reads: CASSQEIPGSWFF. Here the CDR3 DNA reads TGCGCCAGCAGCCAAGAAATCCCAGGTTCATGGTTTTTT.

This clonotype came up many times. The chain is built from TRBV27 and TRBJ1-5, with D unresolved. The V gene's germline CDR1 is MNHEY and CDR2 SMNVEV (reference sequence). The CDR3 runs 13 residues. Trimming took off 2 bases at V and 5 bases at J, with 7 bases between the two ends. As DNA, the CDR3 is TGTGCCAGCAGTTTACGGGGTTATCAGCCCCAGCATTTT. As protein: CASSLRGYQPQHF.

This clonotype came up a few times. The rearrangement uses TRBV6-1 and TRBJ2-5, with TRBD2 matching over 7 bases. The ends lost 4 bases at V and 5 bases at J; junction bases unmatched: 7. The germline CDR1 and CDR2 sequences are MNHNS and SASEGT. This CDR3 contains 14 residues. CDR3: CASSGTRPTETQYF. CDR3 bases: TGTGCCAGCAGTGGGACTAGGCCCACGGAGACCCAGTACTTC.

CDR3 sequence (DNA): TGCAGTGGGCAGCGGGGGGGCCCTGAGACCCAGTACTTC. This gives the protein CSGQRGGPETQYF. The J gene is TRBJ2-5, the V gene TRBV20-1, with TRBD2 matching over 10 bases. Germline trimming cut 7 bases from V and 5 bases from J; bases unmatched to any gene: 7. This CDR3 contains 13 residues. Germline CDR1 DFQATT, CDR2 SNEGSKA (reference sequence).

This clonotype was seen many times. J is TRBJ2-4 and V is TRBV6-2 or TRBV6-3; 8 bases match TRBD1. CDR1 MNHEY and CDR2 SVGEGT come from the germline V gene. V dropped 5 bases and J dropped 8; count of bases not matched to a gene: 8. The CDR3 is made up of 14 amino acids. The CDR3 bases are TGTGCCAGCAGTCGCCCCCAGGGGGCAGACATTCAGTACTTC. As protein: CASSRPQGADIQYF.

In its sample, this clonotype was seen many times. The rearrangement links TRBV12-3 or TRBV12-4 to TRBJ1-5; D call uncertain. V was cut by 10 bases and J by 0 bases, with 19 bases left in between. The CDR3 loop spans 16 amino acids. CDR3 bases: TGTGCCACCCGAACTACGGGGAGGACTAGCAATCAGCCCCAGCATTTT. Amino acid sequence: CATRTTGRTSNQPQHF.

This clonotype was seen many times. The V and J genes are TRBV10-2 and TRBJ2-7, with D maybe TRBD2 (5 bases). V was clipped by 2 bases and J by 10 bases, with 12 bases between them. Germline V CDR1 and CDR2: WSHSY, SAAADI. The CDR3 consists of 12 residues. The CDR3 region has the DNA TGCGCCAGCAGTGAGCCAAATGGGAGACAGTACGTC. Translated: CASSEPNGRQYV.

The sample holds many counts of this clonotype. The V and J genes are TRBV5-5 and TRBJ1-3; D call uncertain. The CDR3 spans 15 residues. Germline CDR1 and CDR2: SGHKS and YYEKEE (reference sequence). Trimming took 0 bases from V and 0 from J, leaving 7 bases between them. CDR3 sequence (DNA): TGTGCCAGCAGCTTGGGAGCGTTCTCTGGAAACACCATATATTTT. Translated: CASSLGAFSGNTIYF. Based on the CDR3 plus reference TRBV5-5 and TRBJ1-3, the full variable domain is DAGVTQSPTHLIKTRGQQVTLRCSPISGHKSVSWYQQVLGQGPQFIFQYYEKEERGRGNFPDRFSARQFPNYSSELNVNALLLGDSALYLCASSLGAFSGNTIYFGEGSWLTVV.

This clonotype has at least ten counts. The chain recombines TRBV25-1 with TRBJ2-5; perhaps D is TRBD1 or TRBD2 (5 bases each). The germline gives CDR1 MGHDK, CDR2 SYGVNS. V lost 4 bases to trimming and J lost 0 bases, with 12 bases between them. This CDR3 has 15 residues. CDR3 amino acids: CASSGGVLYQETQYF. CDR3 coding DNA: TGTGCCAGCAGTGGAGGGGTCCTGTACCAAGAGACCCAGTACTTC.

This clonotype was observed a handful of times. This sequence joins TRBV5-1 and TRBJ1-1; D not resolved. The V and J ends lost 4 bases and 0 bases respectively, with 13 bases between them. Germline CDR1 reads SGHRS; CDR2 reads YFSETQ. The CDR3 contains 15 residues. DNA for the CDR3: TGCGCCAGCAGCGTTACAATATCGATGAACACTGAAGCTTTCTTT. Amino acid sequence: CASSVTISMNTEAFF.

As for this clonotype: This clone may be a read error of a much larger clone one base away. This rearrangement joins TRBV7-9 to TRBJ1-5; unclear D gene. The CDR3 covers 12 residues. V shed 1 base and J shed 4 bases, with 2 bases lying between them. Germline V gene data show CDR1 as SEHNR and CDR2 as FQNEAQ (reference sequence). The CDR3 DNA follows: TGTGCCAGCAGCTTAGGGAATCAGCCCCAGCATTTT. It specifies CASSLGNQPQHF.

The chain carries TRBV7-2 and TRBJ1-1; maybe TRBD1 (6 bases). Germline CDR1 SGHTA, CDR2 FQGNSA. The CDR3 is 13 residues long. The V gene lost 7 bases and the J gene lost 4 bases, with 13 bases spanning the gap. DNA of the CDR3: TGTGCCAGCACCTCACAGGGTAGCACTGAAGCTTTCTTT. It translates to CASTSQGSTEAFF. The whole variable domain, remainder taken from reference TRBV7-2 and TRBJ1-1, is GAGVSQSPSNKVTEKGKDVELRCDPISGHTALYWYRQSLGQGLEFLIYFQGNSAPDKSGLPSDRFSAERTGGSVSTLTIQRTQQEDSAVYLCASTSQGSTEAFFGQGTRLTVV.

This clonotype was recorded many times. The gene calls are TRBV5-1 and TRBJ2-1; either TRBD1 or TRBD2 may supply D (5 bases each). The CDR3 contains 15 residues. V was trimmed by 0 bases and J by 7 bases, leaving 14 bases between them. Germline V gene data show CDR1 as SGHRS and CDR2 as YFSETQ. The CDR3 reads CASSLGDGSFNEQFF. CDR3 DNA: TGCGCCAGCAGCTTGGGGGACGGGTCTTTTAATGAGCAGTTCTTC.

This clonotype was recorded at least ten times. This chain joins TRBV11-3 and TRBJ2-3; no clear D. This CDR3 spans 13 amino acids. The germline V and J ends were trimmed by 5 bases and 1 base, with 7 bases remaining between them. The germline gives CDR1 SGHNT, CDR2 YENEEA. CDR3 bases: TGTGCCAGCAGCCCCCACGGCACAGATACGCAGTATTTT. It specifies CASSPHGTDTQYF.

This clonotype occurred many times. The V gene is TRBV11-2, the J gene TRBJ2-1, with D perhaps matching TRBD1 or TRBD2 (6 bases each). The CDR3 totals 16 residues. Per the germline V gene, CDR1 is SGHAT and CDR2 is FQNNGV. Trimming stripped 5 bases from V and 3 bases from J, with 17 bases between. Here the CDR3 reads CASSKTPRGGYNEQFF. The CDR3 DNA reads TGTGCCAGCAGCAAAACCCCCAGGGGAGGCTACAATGAGCAGTTCTTC.

This clonotype was recorded many times. The V gene is TRBV20-1, the J gene TRBJ2-3; 7 bases line up with TRBD2. Germline values: CDR1 DFQATT, CDR2 SNEGSKA (reference sequence). This CDR3 is built from 13 residues. Here the CDR3 reads CRIWGGGTDTQYF. The CDR3 region has the DNA TGCAGAATCTGGGGGGGTGGCACAGATACGCAGTATTTT.

Comments on this clonotype: This clone may be a read error of a much larger clone one base away. V is TRBV28 and J is TRBJ2-1; TRBD1 might be the D (5 bases). Germline-derived CDR1 and CDR2 are MDHEN and SYDVKM. The CDR3 loop spans 15 amino acids. The ends were cut back, 10 bases at V and 3 bases at J, with 19 bases in the middle. The CDR3 DNA follows: TGTGCCAACAGCTCTACCGAGGACAACTACAATGAGCAGTTCTTC. Translated, it gives CANSSTEDNYNEQFF. The entire variable domain, with the rest obtained from reference TRBV28 and TRBJ2-1, is as follows: DVKVTQSSRYLVKRTGEKVFLECVQDMDHENMFWYRQDPGLGLRLIYFSYDVKMKEKGDIPEGYSVSREKKERFSLILESASTNQTSMYLCANSSTEDNYNEQFFGPGTRLTVL.

This clonotype was detected many times. V usage is TRBV30 and J usage is TRBJ1-6; TRBD1 matches at 10 bases. CDR1 GTSNPN and CDR2 SVGIG come from the germline V gene (reference sequence). The CDR3 has 14 amino acids. Trimming removed 4 bases from V and 7 bases from J; junction bases left unmatched: 4. CDR3 coding DNA: TGTGCCTGGAAACGGGACAGGGGAAATTCACCCCTCCACTTT. Its translation is CAWKRDRGNSPLHF.

This clonotype showed up many times. The chain uses TRBV5-1 and TRBJ1-6, with TRBD1 as a possible D gene (6 bases). The CDR3 runs to 15 residues. Germline V CDR1 and CDR2: SGHRS, YFSETQ. With 2 bases removed from V and 2 bases from J, the gap between germline ends came to 8 bases. CDR3 region: CASSLQGAYNSPLHF. The DNA of the CDR3 is TGCGCCAGCAGCTTACAGGGCGCCTATAATTCACCCCTCCACTTT.

This clonotype has at least ten counts. The chain is built from TRBV20-1 and TRBJ2-2; perhaps TRBD2 as D (6 bases). Trimming removed 3 bases from V and 7 bases from J, with 15 bases in between. Looked up from germline, CDR1 is DFQATT and CDR2 is SNEGSKA (reference sequence). This CDR3 is built from 14 residues. The DNA of the CDR3 is TGCAGTGCTAGGGCTGGAGGGGCCAGCGGGGAGCTGTTTTTT. Protein sequence: CSARAGGASGELFF.

This clonotype was seen ten or more times. This sequence joins TRBV3-1 and TRBJ2-7, with 14 bases aligning to TRBD2. The CDR3 spans 14 residues. The germline V gene encodes CDR1 LGHDT and CDR2 YNNKEL (reference sequence). In nucleotides, the CDR3 is TGTGCCAGCAGCCTGGGACTAGCGGGGGCCCTTCGGGACGTC. This gives the protein CASSLGLAGALRDV.